This TCR beta chain was sequenced during a study of blood T cell repertoires in COVID-19. As for the study in general: COVID-19 samples, acute and convalescent, were from the United States, Italy and Spain. Sources were T cells, B-cell-depleted T cells, or PBMCs; the material itself was cDNA or gDNA.

Germline V gene data show CDR1 as SGHRS and CDR2 as YFSETQ. V was clipped by 0 bases and J by 5 bases; unmatched bases: 2. The length of the CDR3 is 14 residues. The method was immunoSEQ multiplex PCR; TCRdb's version includes in-frame clones alone and lacks a portion of them. The sample includes roughly 250,000 clones, over 80% of them seen just once. The material sequenced was peripheral blood. The chain recombines TRBV5-1 with TRBJ1-5; 7 positions agree with TRBD1. This TCR came from a human donor in a cohort sampled during active COVID-19. CDR3 residues: CASSLEGGYQPQHF. CDR3 DNA sequence: TGCGCCAGCAGCTTGGAAGGGGGCTATCAGCCCCAGCATTTT.